The clone carrying this T cell receptor (beta chain) was found a few times. These data are taken from a study of T cells in localized non-small cell lung cancer. CDR3 length: 15 residues. The J segment lost 7 bases and the V segment lost 2 bases, leaving 4 bases of the junction unmatched. CDR1 and CDR2 from the germline V gene are SGHDN and FVKESK. Using immunoSEQ multiplex PCR, the repertoire was profiled, and TCRdb retains in-frame clones only, with some absent. Of 25,000 to 35,000 clones detected, about 82% appear once; the ten largest clones hold about 16%. The J gene is TRBJ1-4, the V gene TRBV14; 10 bases are shared with TRBD1. The receptor was isolated from a male donor aged 60 or over with stage III squamous cell lung carcinoma. This specimen consisted of peripheral blood, obtained before any cancer treatment. CDR3 amino acids: CASSQPGQGSEKLFF. Written as DNA, the CDR3 is TGTGCCAGCAGCCAACCGGGACAGGGGAGTGAAAAACTGTTTTTT.